The 13 T cell receptor beta chains reported below all come from one sample, sequenced in a study of T-cell reconstitution after alpha-beta-depleted transplantation in children. The TCRbeta library was prepared with unique molecular identifiers. In TCRdb, the PCR reads were re-called with MiXCR into one record per CDR3 protein. The sample gives approximately 240,000 distinct CDR3 sequences, 8% to 10% of which show up once; around 6% is in the top ten. The specimen comprised PBMCs from the stem cell graft donor, sampled from the stem cell graft. The receptors stem from a human donor who donated a stem cell graft to a child with acute lymphoblastic leukemia.

This clonotype was detected ten times or more. This sequence joins TRBV7-2 and TRBJ2-6; D not resolved. V dropped 0 bases and J dropped 4 bases, with 13 bases sitting between them. The germline V gene has CDR1 SGHTA and CDR2 FQGNSA. CDR3 length: 17 residues. CDR3 bases: TGTGCCAGCAGCTTAGCGCATATGTTGTTCGGGGCCAACGTCCTGACTTTC. Residues: CASSLAHMLFGANVLTF.

This clonotype was observed at least ten times. The rearrangement joins TRBV25-1 to TRBJ1-3; a weak D match, TRBD1 (5 bases). The CDR3 runs to 14 residues. The germline V and J ends were trimmed by 6 bases and 0 bases, with 9 bases remaining between them. Looked up from germline, CDR1 is MGHDK and CDR2 is SYGVNS. This CDR3 reads CASRGDGSGNTIYF. CDR3 sequence (DNA): TGTGCCAGCAGGGGGGACGGCTCTGGAAACACCATATATTTT.

V is TRBV4-2 and J is TRBJ2-7; D gene ambiguous. Trimming left V 3 bases short and J 4 bases short, with 10 bases between. In germline, CDR1 is LGHNA, CDR2 YNFKEQ. This CDR3 region has 13 residues. CDR3 DNA sequence: TGTGCCAGCAGCCAGGTTGTCGGATACGAGCAGTACTTC. Amino acids: CASSQVVGYEQYF.

The gene calls are TRBV5-1 and TRBJ2-3; D gene uncertain. This CDR3 has 15 amino acids. In germline, CDR1 is SGHRS, CDR2 YFSETQ. V was trimmed by 4 bases and J by 1 base, leaving 13 bases between them. CDR3 DNA sequence: TGCGCCAGCAGCCGTAGCTTTGCAGGCACAGATACGCAGTATTTT. Residues: CASSRSFAGTDTQYF.

This chain connects TRBV2 to TRBJ2-1; D is unresolved. The CDR3 length is 13 residues. The ends were cut back, 7 bases at V and 4 bases at J, with 11 bases in the middle. Germline V gives CDR1 SNHLY, CDR2 FYNNEI. CDR3 protein: CASTKGSYNEQFF. As DNA, the CDR3 is TGTGCCAGCACCAAGGGTTCTTACAATGAGCAGTTCTTC.

This clonotype was seen at least ten times. The CDR3 reads CASSLRENGGTEAFF. For the CDR3, the DNA is TGCGCCAGCAGCTTGAGGGAAAACGGGGGGACTGAAGCTTTCTTT. V is TRBV5-1 and J is TRBJ1-1, with a weak D call TRBD1 (5 bases). There are 15 residues in the CDR3. The germline V gene has CDR1 SGHRS and CDR2 YFSETQ. The germline V and J ends were trimmed by 1 base and 5 bases, with 15 bases remaining between them.

This clonotype occurred once. J is TRBJ1-1 and V is TRBV12-5; no reliable D call. The V and J ends lost 0 bases and 6 bases respectively, with 17 bases between them. This CDR3 contains 16 residues. Germline values: CDR1 LGHNT, CDR2 FRNRAP. CDR3 sequence reads: CASGLVLGPTSPEAFF. CDR3 nucleotide sequence: TGTGCTAGTGGTTTGGTACTTGGCCCGACAAGCCCTGAAGCTTTCTTT.

This clonotype appeared many times. The chain employs TRBV6-5 and TRBJ2-1; TRBD2 aligns across 10 bases. The trim removed 0 bases at V and 8 bases at J, leaving 4 bases unmatched. This CDR3 comprises 15 residues. CDR1 MNHEY and CDR2 SVGAGI come from the germline V gene. The CDR3 DNA reads as TGTGCCAGCAGTTACTCGGGACTAGCGACCGATGAGCAGTTCTTC. It is translated as CASSYSGLATDEQFF.

This clonotype was counted a few times. CDR3 DNA sequence: TGTGCCAGCACTTCAGACGTGAACACTGAAGCTTTCTTT. It yields the protein CASTSDVNTEAFF. V gene TRBV2 combines with J gene TRBJ1-1; no clear D. The CDR3 covers 13 residues. The germline V gene has CDR1 SNHLY and CDR2 FYNNEI. Deletions cut 7 bases from V and 0 bases from J, with 9 bases between.

This clonotype turned up a few times. This rearrangement joins TRBV6-5 to TRBJ1-2; tentative D call: TRBD1 (5 bases). The V end was cut by 7 bases, the J end by 4 bases, with 10 bases between. The germline V gene encodes CDR1 MNHEY and CDR2 SVGAGI. The CDR3 has 12 amino acids. The CDR3: CASTRDGYGYTF. The DNA of the CDR3 is TGTGCCAGCACGCGGGACGGCTATGGCTACACCTTC.

This clonotype was seen ten or more times. The chain combines TRBV7-2 with TRBJ2-3; D possibly corresponds to TRBD1 (5 bases). Germline CDR1 SGHTA, CDR2 FQGNSA. V lost 5 bases and J 4 bases, leaving 16 bases between the germline ends. The CDR3 runs 15 residues. CDR3 DNA sequence: TGTGCCAGCAGCCTTGACCCAGGGTCGGCAGATACGCAGTATTTT. It is translated as CASSLDPGSADTQYF. The entire variable domain, with the rest obtained from reference TRBV7-2 and TRBJ2-3, is as follows: GAGVSQSPSNKVTEKGKDVELRCDPISGHTALYWYRQSLGQGLEFLIYFQGNSAPDKSGLPSDRFSAERTGGSVSTLTIQRTQQEDSAVYLCASSLDPGSADTQYFGPGTRLTVL.

The V and J genes are TRBV6-1 and TRBJ2-3, with 15 bases aligning to TRBD2. The CDR3 runs to 19 residues. Per germline, CDR1 MNHNS and CDR2 SASEGT. V was clipped by 6 bases and J by 4 bases; unmatched bases: 14. The chain's CDR3 is CASRPGLAGGPGRADTQYF. In DNA form, the CDR3 reads TGTGCCAGCAGGCCCGGACTAGCGGGGGGGCCAGGTCGGGCAGATACGCAGTATTTT.

To note about this clonotype: A much bigger clone sits one base away, suggesting this may be a read error. The missing conserved phenylalanine or tryptophan at the end of this CDR3 makes a read error likely. It is unclear where the CDR3 begins or ends on the DNA, so no DNA is shown, and the CDR3 is as TCRdb lists it. The chain links TRBV12-3 or TRBV12-4 to TRBJ2-1; the DNA was not used to check the table's D call, TRBD1. The CDR3 region is 12 residues in length, termini included. The CDR3 loop is CASSPGRVRMFY.